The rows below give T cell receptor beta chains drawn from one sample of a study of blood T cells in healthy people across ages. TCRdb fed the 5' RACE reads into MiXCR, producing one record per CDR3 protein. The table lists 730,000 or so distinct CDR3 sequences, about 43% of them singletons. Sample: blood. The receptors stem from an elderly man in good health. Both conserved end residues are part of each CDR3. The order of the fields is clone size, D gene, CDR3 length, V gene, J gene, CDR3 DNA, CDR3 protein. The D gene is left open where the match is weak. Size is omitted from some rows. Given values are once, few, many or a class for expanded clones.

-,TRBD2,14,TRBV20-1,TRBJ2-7,TGCAGTGCTAGTGGCGGGGGGGCCTACAATGAGCAGTACTTC,CSASGGGAYNEQYF
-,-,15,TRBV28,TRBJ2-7,TGTGCCAGCAGGGAGGGGGGGTCCTATTCCTACGAGCAGTACTTC,CASREGGSYSYEQYF
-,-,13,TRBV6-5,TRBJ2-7,TGTGCCAGCAGTGCGGGGACCGCTCGCGAGCAGTACTTC,CASSAGTAREQYF
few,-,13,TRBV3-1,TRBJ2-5,TGTGCCAGCAGCCGGACCGCGGCTGAGACCCAGTACTTC,CASSRTAAETQYF
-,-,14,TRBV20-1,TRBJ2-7,TGCAGTGCTAGAGATCGCCAGAGCTCCTACGAGCAGTACTTC,CSARDRQSSYEQYF
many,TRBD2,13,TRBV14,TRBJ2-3,TGTGCCAGCAGCCTTAGCGGGAGCGATACGCAGTATTTT,CASSLSGSDTQYF
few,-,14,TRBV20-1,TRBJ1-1,TGCAGTGCTAGAAAACAGGGAGGGAACACTGAAGCTTTCTTT,CSARKQGGNTEAFF
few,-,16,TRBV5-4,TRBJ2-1,TGTGCCAGCAGCTTGGGTCATTCCACCTCCTACAATGAGCAGTTCTTC,CASSLGHSTSYNEQFF
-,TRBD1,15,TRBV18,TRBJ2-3,TGTGCCAGCTCACCTCGGACAGGGGTGACAGATACGCAGTATTTT,CASSPRTGVTDTQYF
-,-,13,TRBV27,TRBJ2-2,TGTGCCAGCAGTGTATCTAGGGCCGGGGAGCTGTTTTTT,CASSVSRAGELFF
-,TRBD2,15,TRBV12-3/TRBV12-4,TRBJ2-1,TGTGCCAGCAGTGAGCGGGGGAGCTCCTACAATGAGCAGTTCTTC,CASSERGSSYNEQFF
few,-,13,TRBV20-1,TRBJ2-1,TGCAGTGCTAGTCAGACTACCTACAATGAGCAGTTCTTC,CSASQTTYNEQFF
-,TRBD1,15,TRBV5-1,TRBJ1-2,TGCGCCAGCAGCCCCCAAGGGACAGCAAACTATGGCTACACCTTC,CASSPQGTANYGYTF
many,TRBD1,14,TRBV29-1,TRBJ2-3,TGCAGCGCTGATACCGGGACAGGGGAGGATACGCAGTATTTT,CSADTGTGEDTQYF
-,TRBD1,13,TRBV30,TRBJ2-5,TGTGCCTGGAGGGGACAGGGGATGGGGGAGCAGTACTTC,CAWRGQGMGEQYF
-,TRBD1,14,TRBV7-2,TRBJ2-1,TGTGCCAGCAGCGTAGATTTTGCAGGGGGTGAGCAGTTCTTC,CASSVDFAGGEQFF
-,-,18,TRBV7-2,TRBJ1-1,TGTGCCAGCAGCTTATACCCAGGGGCTAGAAAGGCTTACACTGAAGCTTTCTTT,CASSLYPGARKAYTEAFF
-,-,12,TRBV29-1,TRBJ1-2,TGCAGCGTTGTGTGGGGCAACTATGGCTACACCTTC,CSVVWGNYGYTF
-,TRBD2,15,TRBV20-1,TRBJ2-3,TGCAGTGCCAGTGACGGGAGGGCCGGCACAGATACGCAGTATTTT,CSASDGRAGTDTQYF
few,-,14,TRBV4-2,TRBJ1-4,TGTGCCAGCAGCCACCAGGGGACTAATGAAAAACTGTTTTTT,CASSHQGTNEKLFF
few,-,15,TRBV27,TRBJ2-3,TGTGCCAGCAGTTTACTCGGGAGCCCCACAGATACGCAGTATTTT,CASSLLGSPTDTQYF
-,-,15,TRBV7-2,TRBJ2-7,TGTGCCAGCAGCCCCGAGGGGGGGCGTTACAATGAGCAGTACTTC,CASSPEGGRYNEQYF
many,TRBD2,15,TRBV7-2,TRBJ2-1,TGTGCCAGCAGCCCACTAGCGGGAGCCGGGGATGAGCAGTTCTTC,CASSPLAGAGDEQFF
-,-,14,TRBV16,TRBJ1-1,TGTGCCAGCAGCCAATCAGGGGTGTCTGGAGAAGCTTTCTTT,CASSQSGVSGEAFF
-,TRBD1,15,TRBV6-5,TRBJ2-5,TGTGCCAGCAGTTACGTGGACAGGGGGCGAGAGACCCAGTACTTC,CASSYVDRGRETQYF
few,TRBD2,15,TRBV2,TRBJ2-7,TGTGCCAGCAGTGAACTCGGGGGGGCGGACCGTGAGCAGTACTTC,CASSELGGADREQYF
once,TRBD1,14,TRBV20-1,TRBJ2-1,TGCAGTGCTAAACCGGGACAGGGGACAAATGAGCAGTTCTTC,CSAKPGQGTNEQFF
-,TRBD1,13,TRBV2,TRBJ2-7,TGTGCCAGCAGTGGAGACAGGGGTGACGAGCAGTACTTC,CASSGDRGDEQYF
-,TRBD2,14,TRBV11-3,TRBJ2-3,TGTGCCAGCAGCTTAGAGGGACTAGCTGATACGCAGTATTTT,CASSLEGLADTQYF
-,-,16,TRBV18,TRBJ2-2,TGTGCCAGCTCACCACTGGCGGGTACGAACACCGGGGAGCTGTTTTTT,CASSPLAGTNTGELFF
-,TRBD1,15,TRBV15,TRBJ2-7,TGTGCCACCAGCAGCCAGGAGACAGGGCTCTACGAGCAGTACTTC,CATSSQETGLYEQYF
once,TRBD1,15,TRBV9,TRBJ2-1,TGTGCCAGCAGCGTATCGCAGGGGGCCTACAATGAGCAGTTCTTC,CASSVSQGAYNEQFF
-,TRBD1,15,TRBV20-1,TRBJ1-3,TGCAGTGCTAGCGAGGGACAGACCTCTGGAAACACCATATATTTT,CSASEGQTSGNTIYF
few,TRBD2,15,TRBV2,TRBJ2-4,TGTGCCAGCAGTCTGGCTGGGGGGGGGAGGAACATTCAGTACTTC,CASSLAGGGRNIQYF
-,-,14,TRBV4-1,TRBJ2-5,TGCGCCAGCAGCCATAATTTAGTTAAAGAGACCCAGTACTTC,CASSHNLVKETQYF
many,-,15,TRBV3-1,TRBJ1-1,TGTGCCAGCAGCCAAGGGGGTTGGGGGAACACTGAAGCTTTCTTT,CASSQGGWGNTEAFF
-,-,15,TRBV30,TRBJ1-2,TGTGCCTGGAGCCTTCCCCACAAGGGCGACTATGGCTACACCTTC,CAWSLPHKGDYGYTF
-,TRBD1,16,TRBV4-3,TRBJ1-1,TGCGCCAGCAGCCAGGGACAGCCAGGTTCTACCACTGAAGCTTTCTTT,CASSQGQPGSTTEAFF
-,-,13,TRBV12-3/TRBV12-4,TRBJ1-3,TGTGCCAGCAGTTTTAGACAGGTGGACACCATATATTTT,CASSFRQVDTIYF